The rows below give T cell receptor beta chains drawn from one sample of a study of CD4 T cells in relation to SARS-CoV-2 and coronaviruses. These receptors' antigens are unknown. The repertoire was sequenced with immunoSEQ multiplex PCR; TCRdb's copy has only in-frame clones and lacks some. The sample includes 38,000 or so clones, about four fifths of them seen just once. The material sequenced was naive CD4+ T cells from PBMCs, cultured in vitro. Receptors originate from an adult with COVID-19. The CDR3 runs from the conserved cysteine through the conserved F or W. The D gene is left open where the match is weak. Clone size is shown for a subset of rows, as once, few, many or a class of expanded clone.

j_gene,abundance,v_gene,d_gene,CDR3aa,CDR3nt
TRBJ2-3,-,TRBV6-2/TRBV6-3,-,CASSYGVLVTDTQYF,TGTGCCAGCAGTTACGGCGTTCTCGTAACAGATACGCAGTATTTT
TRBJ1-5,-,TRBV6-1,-,CASSDTGNQPQHF,TGTGCCAGCAGTGACACAGGGAATCAGCCCCAGCATTTT
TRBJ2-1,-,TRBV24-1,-,CATSDSTYNEQFF,TGTGCCACCAGTGATTCTACGTACAATGAGCAGTTCTTC
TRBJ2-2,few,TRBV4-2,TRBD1,CASSQDPGGHRTGELFF,TGTGCCAGCAGCCAAGATCCAGGGGGCCACCGCACCGGGGAGCTGTTTTTT
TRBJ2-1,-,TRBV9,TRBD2,CASSGSGRAGYNEQFF,TGTGCCAGCAGCGGTAGCGGGAGGGCCGGGTATAATGAGCAGTTCTTC
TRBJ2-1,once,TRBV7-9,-,CASSQLPGASSNEQFF,TGTGCCAGCAGCCAACTTCCCGGGGCTTCCTCCAATGAGCAGTTCTTC
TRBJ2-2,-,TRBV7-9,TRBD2,CASSASGLGTGELFF,TGTGCCAGCAGCGCTTCGGGACTAGGGACCGGGGAGCTGTTTTTT
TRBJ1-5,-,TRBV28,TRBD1,CASSNTQGVGQPQHF,TGTGCCAGCAGTAACACTCAGGGGGTGGGTCAGCCCCAGCATTTT
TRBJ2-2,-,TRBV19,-,CASSIDLLYLGLRRSAGELFF,TGTGCCAGTAGTATAGATTTGTTGTATCTGGGGCTGAGGCGGTCCGCCGGGGAGCTGTTTTTT
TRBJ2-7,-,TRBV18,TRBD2,CASSPRKASGYEQYF,TGTGCCAGCTCCCCACGAAAAGCTAGCGGCTACGAGCAGTACTTC
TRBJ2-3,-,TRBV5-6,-,CASSLSSTDTQYF,TGTGCCAGCAGCTTGTCCAGCACAGATACGCAGTATTTT
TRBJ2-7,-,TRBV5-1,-,CASSPAEGRSYEQYF,TGCGCCAGCAGCCCGGCGGAGGGACGGTCCTACGAGCAGTACTTC
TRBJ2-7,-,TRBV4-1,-,CASSQGSGQYF,TGCGCCAGCAGCCAAGGATCAGGGCAGTACTTC
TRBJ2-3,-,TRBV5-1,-,CASSLEYVSRRDTQYF,TGCGCCAGCAGCTTGGAATACGTTTCCCGTAGGGATACGCAGTATTTT
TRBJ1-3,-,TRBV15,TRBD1,CATSRRLQGNSGNTIYF,TGTGCCACCAGCAGACGATTACAGGGGAACTCTGGAAACACCATATATTTT